The TCR beta chain under discussion was sequenced for a study of blood T cell repertoires in COVID-19. The overall study: In each case, the material was cDNA or gDNA derived from T cells, B-cell-depleted T cells, or PBMCs.

Trimming left V 4 bases short and J 5 bases short, with 9 bases between. Germline-derived CDR1 and CDR2 are SGHAT and FQNNGV. The CDR3 totals 13 residues. Clones were sequenced by immunoSEQ multiplex PCR, and TCRdb holds only the in-frame ones, with some missing. The sample contains fewer than 250,000 clones, 70% to 90% of which appear only once. This sequence joins TRBV11-2 and TRBJ1-5, with a tentative D call TRBD1 (5 bases). The receptor comes from a man aged 50 to 59 with acute or convalescent COVID-19. Sequences were obtained from peripheral blood. The CDR3: CASSSGRDQPQHF. CDR3 coding DNA: TGTGCCAGCAGCTCCGGCAGGGATCAGCCCCAGCATTTT.